These 28 T cell receptor beta chains came from one sample sequenced in a study of T cell repertoires in cytomegalovirus infection. One entry per CDR3 protein, called by TCRdb with MiXCR from the reads. This sample has a few hundred thousand distinct CDR3 sequences, with 40% to 50% found just once. Their antigen targets remain unknown. The sequencing here drew on cultured PBMCs, taken from culture after CMV antigen stimulation. These receptor sequences come from a human donor in good health (CMV status not recorded). Some clones in this sample may be carry-over from other donors' samples.

There are a few counts of this clonotype. V gene TRBV7-2 combines with J gene TRBJ1-4; tentative D call: TRBD1 (5 bases). The CDR3 runs to 13 residues. Germline V gene data show CDR1 as SGHTA and CDR2 as FQGNSA. With 5 bases removed from V and 8 bases from J, the gap between germline ends came to 12 bases. CDR3 residues: CASSLRQREKLFF. The CDR3 nucleotides are TGTGCCAGCAGCCTGCGACAGAGGGAAAAACTGTTTTTT.

The genes are TRBV7-2 and TRBJ1-2, with unresolved D. This CDR3 has 18 amino acids. Germline V gives CDR1 SGHTA, CDR2 FQGNSA. Trimming took 1 base from V and 4 from J, leaving 22 bases between them. The CDR3: CASSLVGSSASSSYGYTF. The CDR3 nucleotides are TGTGCCAGCAGCTTAGTGGGGAGCTCGGCATCTTCCTCCTATGGCTACACCTTC.

This CDR3 reads CASTLGQGSYNEQFF. In DNA, the CDR3 is TGTGCCAGCACCCTAGGACAGGGATCCTACAATGAGCAGTTCTTC. The rearrangement uses TRBV6-1 and TRBJ2-1; TRBD1 matches 8 bases. This CDR3 has 15 amino acids. The V gene's germline CDR1 is MNHNS and CDR2 SASEGT. V was clipped by 7 bases and J by 1 base; unmatched bases: 6.

This clonotype was found many times. V gene TRBV7-2 combines with J gene TRBJ1-1, with D perhaps matching TRBD1 (5 bases). Trimming removed 5 bases at V and 12 bases at J, with 19 bases between. The length of the CDR3 is 13 residues. Per the germline V gene, CDR1 is SGHTA and CDR2 is FQGNSA. The CDR3 reads CASSPGRDFDPFF. The CDR3 DNA reads TGTGCCAGCAGCCCGGGGCGAGACTTCGACCCTTTCTTT.

This clonotype was counted a few times. The chain links TRBV6-6 to TRBJ2-1, with 9 bases fitting TRBD1. The junction had 6 bases not matched to a gene; V was cut back by 2 bases and J by 4 bases. This CDR3 region has 16 residues. Germline V CDR1 and CDR2: MNHNY, SVGAGI (reference sequence). Here the CDR3 DNA reads TGTGCCAGCAGTTACACCGGGACAGGGACATACAATGAGCAGTTCTTC. Translated: CASSYTGTGTYNEQFF.

This clonotype has just a few counts. The CDR3, as DNA: TGTGCCAGCAGCTGGTCGGATGGGGTTTACAATGAGCAGTTCTTC. It codes for CASSWSDGVYNEQFF. The chain links TRBV28 to TRBJ2-1; D is ambiguous. Per the germline V gene, CDR1 is MDHEN and CDR2 is SYDVKM. Trimming removed 6 bases at V and 4 bases at J, with 16 bases between. This CDR3 is 15 amino acids long.

This clonotype was counted once. J is TRBJ1-1 and V is TRBV20-1; D gene uncertain. Deletions cut 1 base from V and 3 bases from J, with 9 bases between. The CDR3 spans 13 residues. CDR1 and CDR2 from the germline V gene are DFQATT and SNEGSKA (reference sequence). CDR3 loop: CSARVFKDTEAFF. CDR3 nucleotide sequence: TGCAGTGCTAGAGTGTTTAAGGACACTGAAGCTTTCTTT.

V and J are TRBV6-5 and TRBJ2-1; 7 bases agree with TRBD2. Germline trimming cut 6 bases from V and 6 bases from J; bases unmatched to any gene: 5. Germline V CDR1 and CDR2: MNHEY, SVGAGI. This CDR3 is 13 amino acids long. The CDR3 nucleotides read TGTGCCAGCAGAAACAGACTAGCCAATGAGCAGTTCTTC. Its protein is CASRNRLANEQFF.

This clonotype was seen more than once but under ten times. The chain uses TRBV15 and TRBJ1-2; no firm D call. With 5 bases removed from V and 8 bases from J, the gap between germline ends came to 21 bases. This CDR3 region has 15 residues. Germline-derived CDR1 and CDR2 are LNHNV and YYDKDF (reference sequence). The CDR3 loop reads CATSAWSTYGEGYTF. CDR3 nucleotide sequence: TGTGCCACCAGCGCCTGGTCCACCTACGGGGAAGGCTACACCTTC. Full variable domain (rest looked up from reference TRBV15 and TRBJ1-2): DAMVIQNPRYQVTQFGKPVTLSCSQTLNHNVMYWYQQKSSQAPKLLFHYYDKDFNNEADTPDNFQSRRPNTSFCFLDIRSPGLGDTAMYLCATSAWSTYGEGYTFGSGTRLTVV.

Only a few counts were recorded for this clonotype. This chain links TRBV7-8 with TRBJ2-7; 8 positions agree with TRBD1. Trimming took 5 bases from V and 6 from J; bases not matched to a gene: 9. Looked up from germline, CDR1 is SGHVS and CDR2 is FQNEAQ. This CDR3 has 14 amino acids. Written as DNA, the CDR3 is TGTGCCAGCAGCCCCCGACAGGGGCAAGGCGAGCAGTACTTC. Its translation is CASSPRQGQGEQYF.

The chain has TRBV5-5 and TRBJ2-3; tentatively, D is TRBD1 (5 bases). CDR3 size: 14 residues. The V end was cut by 0 bases, the J end by 4 bases, with 9 bases between. Germline lookup yields CDR1 SGHKS and CDR2 YYEKEE (reference sequence). The CDR3 nucleotides are TGTGCCAGCAGCTTGGAGGGGTTACCAGATACGCAGTATTTT. As protein: CASSLEGLPDTQYF.

This clonotype was seen a handful of times. The chain is built from TRBV7-2 and TRBJ1-1; D may be TRBD1 (6 bases). CDR1 SGHTA and CDR2 FQGNSA come from the germline V gene. This CDR3 spans 13 amino acids. Deletions cut 5 bases from V and 1 base from J, with 8 bases between. CDR3 loop: CASSTDRNTEAFF. The DNA of the CDR3 is TGTGCCAGCAGCACGGACAGGAACACTGAAGCTTTCTTT. Variable domain in full (rest from reference TRBV7-2 and TRBJ1-1): GAGVSQSPSNKVTEKGKDVELRCDPISGHTALYWYRQSLGQGLEFLIYFQGNSAPDKSGLPSDRFSAERTGGSVSTLTIQRTQQEDSAVYLCASSTDRNTEAFFGQGTRLTVV.

A note on this clonotype: Mismatch with germline at one junction end may stem from a read error. CDR3: CSSSLPTSRDPTDTQYF. The CDR3 DNA follows: TGTTCCAGCAGCCTCCCGACTAGCCGTGATCCCACAGATACGCAGTATTTT. This sequence joins TRBV12-3 or TRBV12-4 and TRBJ2-3, with 7 bases matching TRBD2. The CDR3 has 17 amino acids.

This clonotype was picked up a small number of times. The chain combines TRBV20-1 with TRBJ2-1, with 7 bases matching TRBD2. The CDR3 loop spans 14 amino acids. Germline V lookup: CDR1 DFQATT, CDR2 SNEGSKA (reference sequence). Trimming removed 3 bases from V and 2 bases from J; junction bases left unmatched: 4. CDR3 bases: TGCAGTGCTAGTTTCGGACTAGCCTACAATGAGCAGTTCTTC. Residues: CSASFGLAYNEQFF.

This rearrangement joins TRBV4-3 to TRBJ1-6; no clear D. The V gene lost 0 bases and the J gene lost 5 bases, with 11 bases spanning the gap. This CDR3 region has 16 residues. Germline CDR1 is LGHNA and CDR2 is YSLEER. The CDR3 sequence is CASSQDPAGNNSPLHF. The CDR3 DNA follows: TGCGCCAGCAGCCAAGATCCGGCAGGCAATAATTCACCCCTCCACTTT.

This clonotype appeared once. This chain connects TRBV4-1 to TRBJ2-1, with D perhaps matching TRBD2 (5 bases). Looked up from germline, CDR1 is MGHRA and CDR2 is YSYEKL. This CDR3 is 13 amino acids long. V shed 2 bases and J shed 7 bases, with 9 bases lying between them. The CDR3 coding sequence is TGCGCCAGCAGCCAACCCCGGGGTAATGAGCAGTTCTTC. Translation gives CASSQPRGNEQFF.

This clonotype came up a few times. The chain carries TRBV10-3 and TRBJ1-2; no firm D call. The CDR3 is made up of 14 amino acids. CDR1 is ENHRY, CDR2 SYGVKD, per germline. V gave up 3 bases and J gave up 4 bases, with 12 bases separating them. CDR3 residues: CAISDRVGTYGYTF. In nucleotides, the CDR3 is TGTGCCATCAGTGATAGGGTAGGAACCTATGGCTACACCTTC.

The chain links TRBV6-2 or TRBV6-3 to TRBJ2-7; 11 nucleotides agree with TRBD2. Germline V gene lookup returns CDR1 MNHEY and CDR2 SVGEGT. This CDR3 has 17 amino acids. V lost 4 bases, J lost 2 bases, and 10 bases stayed unmatched. The CDR3, as DNA: TGTGCCAGCAGTTTGGGGCCTAGCGGGAGGTTGACCTACGAGCAGTACTTC. It yields the protein CASSLGPSGRLTYEQYF.

The chain recombines TRBV7-2 with TRBJ1-6; D is unresolved. The CDR3 covers 15 residues. V shed 0 bases and J shed 9 bases, with 12 bases lying between them. Germline V gives CDR1 SGHTA, CDR2 FQGNSA. This chain's CDR3 is CASSLAGFYSSPLHF. The CDR3 DNA sequence: TGTGCCAGCAGCTTAGCGGGGTTTTACAGTTCACCCCTCCACTTT.

A few counts support this clonotype. The chain has TRBV7-2 and TRBJ1-2; no definite D call. Deletions cut 10 bases from V and 8 bases from J, with 14 bases between. Germline V gives CDR1 SGHTA, CDR2 FQGNSA. This CDR3 has 11 amino acids. The CDR3 reads CATELRRGYTF. For the CDR3, the DNA is TGTGCCACAGAACTCCGCCGCGGCTACACCTTC. The full variable domain, in which reference TRBV7-2 and TRBJ1-2 provide the parts outside the CDR3, is GAGVSQSPSNKVTEKGKDVELRCDPISGHTALYWYRQSLGQGLEFLIYFQGNSAPDKSGLPSDRFSAERTGGSVSTLTIQRTQQEDSAVYLCATELRRGYTFGSGTRLTVV.

The CDR3 is CASSLVLTGANEKLFF. In DNA, the CDR3 is TGTGCCAGCAGCTTAGTATTGACAGGGGCTAATGAAAAACTGTTTTTT. V usage is TRBV7-8 and J usage is TRBJ1-4; 8 positions agree with TRBD1. The V gene end was trimmed by 1 base and the J gene end by 3 bases; junction bases not matched to a gene: 4. Germline-derived CDR1 and CDR2 are SGHVS and FQNEAQ. The CDR3 is made up of 16 amino acids.

This sequence joins TRBV7-8 and TRBJ2-5, with unresolved D. V was trimmed by 5 bases and J by 0 bases, leaving 19 bases between them. Germline loops: CDR1 SGHVS, CDR2 FQNEAQ. The CDR3 has 17 residues. CDR3 protein: CASSPVMPLPYQETQYF. The CDR3 bases are TGTGCCAGCAGCCCCGTGATGCCACTCCCGTACCAAGAGACCCAGTACTTC.

The CDR3 reads CSARPTGHNQETQYF. The CDR3 DNA reads as TGCAGTGCTAGACCCACGGGACATAACCAAGAGACCCAGTACTTC. The V call is TRBV20-1, the J call TRBJ2-5, with D perhaps TRBD1 (6 bases). Germline loops: CDR1 DFQATT, CDR2 SNEGSKA (reference sequence). Trimming cost V 2 bases and J 0 bases, with 13 bases left between them. The CDR3 is 15 amino acids.

V usage is TRBV7-9 and J usage is TRBJ2-7; 10 bases line up with TRBD1. In germline, CDR1 is SEHNR, CDR2 FQNEAQ (reference sequence). With V trimmed by 5 bases and J by 3 bases, 7 bases remained unmatched. CDR3 length equals 15 residues. The DNA of the CDR3 is TGTGCCAGCAGCAACGACAGGGGGCTTGTCTACGAGCAGTACTTC. Amino acids: CASSNDRGLVYEQYF.

The chain recombines TRBV7-8 with TRBJ1-4; D remains ambiguous. V was trimmed by 3 bases and J by 0 bases, leaving 8 bases between them. Germline loops: CDR1 SGHVS, CDR2 FQNEAQ. The CDR3 contains 15 residues. CDR3 protein: CASSLGHSTNEKLFF. The CDR3, as DNA: TGTGCCAGCAGCTTGGGTCACTCAACTAATGAAAAACTGTTTTTT. Full variable domain (missing parts from reference TRBV7-8 and TRBJ1-4): GAGVSQSPRYKVAKRGQDVALRCDPISGHVSLFWYQQALGQGPEFLTYFQNEAQLDKSGLPSDRFFAERPEGSVSTLKIQRTQQEDSAVYLCASSLGHSTNEKLFFGSGTQLSVL.

This clonotype was found a few times. The V call is TRBV6-1, the J call TRBJ2-3; D unclear. Germline loops: CDR1 MNHNS, CDR2 SASEGT. With 8 bases removed from V and 0 bases from J, the gap between germline ends came to 6 bases. The CDR3 loop spans 12 amino acids. The CDR3 bases are TGTGCCAGCGTGGGTAGCACAGATACGCAGTATTTT. Protein product: CASVGSTDTQYF.

V is TRBV7-2 and J is TRBJ1-2; 8 bases match TRBD1. The CDR3 spans 15 residues. From germline, CDR1 is SGHTA and CDR2 FQGNSA. V lost 8 bases and J lost 4; bases outside the gene matches: 12. The CDR3 loop reads CASAEDRAPLYGYTF. The CDR3 DNA is TGTGCCAGCGCCGAGGACAGGGCCCCTCTCTATGGCTACACCTTC.

This clonotype has just a few counts. The rearrangement joins TRBV7-2 to TRBJ1-5, with D unresolved. Germline loops: CDR1 SGHTA, CDR2 FQGNSA. The CDR3 sequence is 13 residues long. Trimming took 4 bases from V and 7 from J, leaving 11 bases between them. In nucleotides, the CDR3 is TGTGCCAGCAGCTCCTCCCAATCCCAGCCCCAGCATTTT. Its translation is CASSSSQSQPQHF.